The TCR beta chain described here comes from a study of a mutant IDH1 vaccine in newly diagnosed glioma (dated by TCRdb to about 2021). In terms of the full investigation: Eight vaccinations were administered to patients in weeks 1, 3, 5, 7, 11, 15, 19 and 23, corresponding to visits V03 through V10. Vaccination began 4-6 weeks after radiotherapy alone, or alongside temozolomide cycles in the chemotherapy-containing groups. The approximately 30 treated patients were 62.5% male and about 38% female, with a mean age of approximately 40 years. Prior to enrollment, patients had been given standard therapy consisting of radiotherapy alone, temozolomide alone, or radiochemotherapy with temozolomide, with the combination given to most patients. Six visits were used for peripheral blood collection: V03 (baseline), V05, V07, V10, V12 and V13. For exploratory analyses, approximately 25 treated patients had longitudinal TCRB deep sequencing done wherever samples were available. Summary of the overall study and its limitations: Selection of PBMC samples for TCRB deep sequencing was based on availability. Pseudoprogression appeared unrelated to alterations in the top peripheral T cell clonotypes detected by TCRB sequencing. Vaccine-induced immune responses across multiple MHC alleles were detected in roughly 94% of patients. According to the authors, sample limitations meant that analyses of patient blood samples could not be reproduced.

The library was obtained by the immunoSEQ multiplex PCR assay. Rearranged TCR beta chain sequences were amplified with the hsTCRB Kit following the manufacturer's protocol. An Illumina MiSeq was used to sequence the TCRB libraries. The original methods were these. The proprietary platform of the kit vendor was used for demultiplexing, trimming and gene mapping. Sourced from immuneACCESS, this table was stored by TCRdb with only in-frame sequences that have V and J called. A share of the clones is absent; for the studies checked, an unresolved V gene accounts for under half, and the remainder has no known explanation. The V and J calls and clone size were taken over from that table, and D and trimming were inferred from the DNA. The sample table records tens of thousands of clones; around 81% of these occur just once. The ten top clones hold around 5% of the sample. Reading from cysteine to phenylalanine, the CDR3 counts 15 amino acids. Just CDR3 DNA is preserved here, 45 bases in frame from base 1. In the germline V gene, CDR1 corresponds to KGHSH and CDR2 to LQKENI. V is pared back by 3 bases and J by 9 bases, with 18 bases lying between the germline termini.

The time point tag for this specimen amounts to: week 23, last vaccination. A 20-mer mutant IDH1 peptide at 300 micrograms in Montanide made up each vaccine dose, which was injected subcutaneously together with topical imiquimod. All donors had newly diagnosed IDH1-mutant astrocytomas of WHO grade 3 or 4 that showed loss of nuclear ATRX. The samples were drawn from NOA16, a multicentre, single-arm, open-label phase I trial in Germany that tested a mutant IDH1 peptide vaccine in humans for the first time. Genomic DNA for TCRB sequencing was extracted from EDTA blood using the DNeasy Blood and Tissue Kit. Notes on this clone: Its antigen is currently not known. No qualities accompany the bases; no much larger clone lies one base away.

This sequence uses TRBV18 and TRBJ2-1, with no D gene named confidently. The sequenced sample was PBMCs, obtained from a glioma patient whose treatment included an IDH1 peptide vaccine. The source of this sequence is a man aged 35 to 55 with glioma. DNA sequence: TGTGCCAGCTCACCCCGTTTTCCCGCAGGTGGTGAGCAGTTCTTC. It specifies CASSPRFPAGGEQFF.